This entry describes one TCR beta chain. Its target antigen remains unknown. Base qualities were left out, and no much larger clone turns up one base away. To sequence the TCRbeta CDR3 region, genomic DNA was isolated from the sorted cells. The immunoSEQ Assay was used for sequencing of TCRbeta CDR3 regions. Here the immuneACCESS table is served through TCRdb, limited to in-frame sequences with V and J called. Missing clones are a known gap in these copies; in checked studies unresolved V genes cover under half, and the rest lacks a known reason. In this sample the table shows approximately 18,000 clones, about 73% of which occur a single time. The top ten hold 33% of the sample. The source of the sample is a study of OX40 agonist ivuxolimab in advanced cancers. For the wider study: The costimulatory receptor OX40 (CD134) was targeted by ivuxolimab, a fully human IgG2 agonistic monoclonal antibody. Intravenous ivuxolimab was administered to patients every 2 weeks at six dose levels: 0.01, 0.1, 0.3, 1.5, 3 and 10 mg/kg. Among the 50 to 55 dose-escalation patients, about 19 had hepatocellular carcinoma, 15 or so melanoma, 9 renal cell carcinoma and 9 head and neck cancer. A male proportion of roughly 85% and a mean age of 60 years, ranging from about 20 to 80, were recorded for the dose-escalation cohort. Patients were allowed to have had prior anti-PD-1, anti-PD-L1 or anti-CTLA-4 therapy, and approximately 39% of the dose-escalation patients had been treated with checkpoint inhibitors. Partial responses were achieved by three dose-escalation patients, of whom one had hepatocellular carcinoma and two had cutaneous melanoma. The purpose of peripheral TCRbeta sequencing was to test whether ivuxolimab changed TCR sequence diversity and led to clonal T-cell expansion. The paper covers the monotherapy dose-escalation part of the phase I ivuxolimab trial, which included N = 52 patients. Findings and caveats that apply to the study as a whole: Low levels of normalized T-cell clonal expansion were also seen in some nonresponding patients. Antigen specificity was not determined for the clonally expanded peripheral T cells. On average, CD8+ T cells showed more expanded clones than CD4+ T cells after ivuxolimab. In the 0.1-3.0 mg/kg groups, partial responders had among the lowest normalized peripheral clonal expansion, particularly in CD8+ T cells. At doses of 0.1 to 3.0 mg/kg, clonal expansion of both CD4+ and CD8+ T cells in blood was seen between baseline and week 6.

Patients with a history of autoimmune disease or receiving systemic immunosuppression were excluded from the trial. Peripheral blood for TCR sequencing was drawn from every dose cohort at baseline, at cycle 4 day 1 and at cycle 7 day 1. Samples were obtained from an open-label, multicenter, first-in-human phase I dose-escalation trial of ivuxolimab. The trial enrolled adults with locally advanced or metastatic head and neck squamous cell, hepatocellular, melanoma or renal cell carcinoma. Before TCR sequencing, CD4+ T cells and CD8+ T cells were sorted from peripheral blood as separate populations. The CDR3, from cysteine to phenylalanine, totals 16 residues. Kept here is only the CDR3 DNA, which spans 48 bases and is read in frame from base 1. CDR1 MGHRA and CDR2 YSYEKL were looked up in the germline V gene. The junction carries 16 bases between V and J, which are trimmed by 0 bases and 5 bases respectively.

The TCR comes from an adult with an advanced solid tumor such as melanoma, head and neck, liver or kidney cancer. The sample was CD4+ or CD8+ T cells sorted from blood, taken in a trial of the OX40 agonist ivuxolimab. The receptor chain draws on TRBV4-1 and TRBJ2-5; tentative D gene TRBD2, with 6 bases matching. Here is the DNA: TGCGCCAGCAGCCAAGAAGGTCTGGGACTGGGGGAGACCCAGTACTTC. It encodes CASSQEGLGLGETQYF.